Each of the 12 T cell receptor beta chains below was sequenced from the same sample in a study of CD8+ T cells in alopecia areata. cDNA serving as the sequencing template came from extracted, reverse transcribed RNA. Using immunoSEQ multiplex PCR, the repertoire was profiled, and TCRdb retains in-frame clones only, with some absent. The sample records some 51,000 clones, around 97% being singletons. Sequenced here: CD8+ T cells sorted from blood, sampled at week 0. These receptor sequences come from a human donor with alopecia areata.

This chain links TRBV13 with TRBJ2-7, with 8 bases matching TRBD1. The V gene end was trimmed by 2 bases and the J gene end by 2 bases; junction bases not matched to a gene: 2. The CDR3 covers 14 residues. Germline V gene sequence: CDR1 PRHDT, CDR2 FYEKMQ (reference sequence). This CDR3 is CASSLRDRTYEQYF. CDR3 in DNA: TGTGCCAGCAGCTTAAGGGACAGGACCTACGAGCAGTACTTC.

This clone was observed a few times. V gene TRBV7-2 combines with J gene TRBJ1-3; D remains unclear. Germline CDR1 is SGHTA and CDR2 is FQGNSA. The CDR3 covers 14 residues. Trimming took 2 bases from V and 1 from J, leaving 6 bases between them. CDR3 region: CASSLFDSGNTIYF. CDR3 DNA: TGTGCCAGCAGCTTATTTGATTCTGGAAACACCATATATTTT.

The chain uses TRBV7-8 and TRBJ1-3, with D unresolved. CDR3 length: 19 amino acids. V was clipped by 5 bases and J by 5 bases, with 28 bases between them. Germline assignment: CDR1 SGHVS and CDR2 FQNEAQ. The CDR3 DNA is TGTGCCAGCAGCGATGGGAACGAACGGGAAACGAGAAACAGAAACACCATATATTTT. Its translation: CASSDGNERETRNRNTIYF.

V is TRBV11-3 and J is TRBJ2-1, with 7 bases fitting TRBD1. Trimming took 5 bases from V and 0 from J; bases not matched to a gene: 4. Germline V gene lookup returns CDR1 SGHNT and CDR2 YENEEA. The CDR3 sequence is 15 residues long. DNA for the CDR3: TGTGCCAGCAGCGACAGGGCAAGCTCCTACAATGAGCAGTTCTTC. Translation: CASSDRASSYNEQFF.

The chain has TRBV29-1 and TRBJ2-7; 12 positions match TRBD2. The ends lost 6 bases at V and 2 bases at J; junction bases unmatched: 5. Looked up from germline, CDR1 is SQVTM and CDR2 is ANQGSEA. The CDR3 runs 14 residues. The CDR3 protein is CSVPGLAGTYEQYF. The CDR3 nucleotides are TGCAGCGTGCCCGGACTAGCGGGGACCTACGAGCAGTACTTC.

The CDR3 nucleotides are TGTGCCAGCAGTTCGACAGGACTGAATGAAAAACTGTTTTTT. Protein: CASSSTGLNEKLFF. The chain is built from TRBV6-6 and TRBJ1-4, with D maybe TRBD1 (6 bases). Germline assignment: CDR1 MNHNY and CDR2 SVGAGI (reference sequence). The V end was cut by 4 bases, the J end by 5 bases, with 11 bases between. The length of the CDR3 is 14 residues.

The chain employs TRBV7-9 and TRBJ2-3; 10 bases agree with TRBD1. Unmatched junction bases numbered 3, after V lost 5 bases and J lost 4 bases. CDR1 and CDR2 from the germline V gene are SEHNR and FQNEAQ (reference sequence). CDR3 size: 14 residues. The CDR3 nucleotides are TGTGCCAGCAGCCTGGGGACAGGGGCAGATACGCAGTATTTT. This sequence encodes CASSLGTGADTQYF.

This rearrangement joins TRBV4-1 to TRBJ2-1, with unresolved D. Deletions cut 6 bases from V and 7 bases from J, with 7 bases between. CDR1 is MGHRA and CDR2 is YSYEKL in the germline V gene. This CDR3 spans 11 amino acids. The CDR3 DNA reads as TGCGCCAGCAGACATGGGAATGAGCAGTTCTTC. It codes for CASRHGNEQFF.

This rearrangement joins TRBV4-2 to TRBJ2-4, with no clear D. The CDR3 spans 15 residues. The V gene lost 0 bases and the J gene lost 6 bases, with 12 bases spanning the gap. Germline loops: CDR1 LGHNA, CDR2 YNFKEQ. The CDR3 protein is CASSQEHAVGNIQYF. The CDR3 DNA sequence: TGTGCCAGCAGCCAAGAACACGCGGTGGGAAACATTCAGTACTTC.

The sample holds one count of this clone. The V gene is TRBV19, the J gene TRBJ2-5; D might be TRBD1 (5 bases). The CDR3 runs 15 residues. Germline V gene lookup returns CDR1 LNHDA and CDR2 SQIVND (reference sequence). V dropped 3 bases and J dropped 0 bases, with 11 bases sitting between them. CDR3 sequence (DNA): TGTGCCAGTAGTATGACAGCTTTCAACCAAGAGACCCAGTACTTC. Amino acid sequence: CASSMTAFNQETQYF. The full variable domain, rest sourced from reference TRBV19 and TRBJ2-5, is DGGITQSPKYLFRKEGQNVTLSCEQNLNHDAMYWYRQDPGQGLRLIYYSQIVNDFQKGDIAEGYSVSREKKESFPLTVTSAQKNPTAFYLCASSMTAFNQETQYFGPGTRLLVL.

This clone was recorded once. The rearrangement uses TRBV7-9 and TRBJ2-1, with 7 positions matching TRBD1. CDR3 length: 13 residues. CDR1 and CDR2 (germline): SEHNR, FQNEAQ (reference sequence). V lost 4 bases and J lost 4; bases outside the gene matches: 1. The CDR3 region is CASSSDRYNEQFF. CDR3 bases: TGTGCCAGCAGCTCGGACAGGTACAATGAGCAGTTCTTC.

This chain joins TRBV27 and TRBJ2-2; perhaps TRBD2 as D (5 bases). The CDR3 contains 16 residues. Germline values: CDR1 MNHEY, CDR2 SMNVEV (reference sequence). Trimming removed 6 bases at V and 1 base at J, with 15 bases between. The CDR3 reads CASSPSQRLNTGELFF. The CDR3 DNA sequence: TGTGCCAGCAGCCCTAGTCAGCGGCTGAACACCGGGGAGCTGTTTTTT.